These 15 T cell receptor beta chains originate from one sample sequenced in a study of blood T cell repertoires in COVID-19. Repertoires were generated with immunoSEQ multiplex PCR, while TCRdb's copy carries only in-frame clones and drops some. The sample carries tens of thousands of clones, more than 85% recorded once. Sequencing was carried out using peripheral blood. Receptor source: a man in his forties with acute or convalescent COVID-19.

The chain joins TRBV5-4 to TRBJ2-5; 7 bases map to TRBD1. This CDR3 is 13 amino acids long. Germline CDR1 SGHNT, CDR2 YYREEE (reference sequence). The junction had 4 bases not matched to a gene; V was cut back by 3 bases and J by 5 bases. CDR3 amino acids: CASSSTGWETQYF. CDR3 nucleotides: TGTGCCAGCAGCTCGACAGGGTGGGAGACCCAGTACTTC.

The CDR3 DNA reads as TGTGCCAGCAGCCTAGGACAGCATAATTCACCCCTCCACTTT. It translates to CASSLGQHNSPLHF. This chain uses TRBV14 with TRBJ1-6, with D perhaps TRBD1 (6 bases). The germline CDR1 and CDR2 sequences are SGHDN and FVKESK. The CDR3 totals 14 residues. Trimming cost V 4 bases and J 5 bases, with 9 bases left between them.

CDR3 in DNA: TGTGCCAGCAGAGAAAAATCCGGGATCAGCAATCAGCCCCAGCATTTT. Its translation is CASREKSGISNQPQHF. V gene TRBV7-2 combines with J gene TRBJ1-5; no clear D gene. Germline loops: CDR1 SGHTA, CDR2 FQGNSA. CDR3 length: 16 amino acids. The germline V and J ends were trimmed by 6 bases and 1 base, with 16 bases remaining between them.

This rearrangement joins TRBV5-5 to TRBJ2-7, with 8 bases lining up with TRBD1. CDR1 is SGHKS, CDR2 YYEKEE, per germline (reference sequence). The length of the CDR3 is 15 residues. With 4 bases clipped from V and 2 bases from J, the junction kept 8 bases outside the gene matches. The CDR3 DNA reads TGTGCCAGCAGCGACAGGGGCGAGCGCACCTACGAGCAGTACTTC. The encoded protein is CASSDRGERTYEQYF.

The chain recombines TRBV12-3 or TRBV12-4 with TRBJ1-4; D might be TRBD1 (6 bases). V was trimmed by 2 bases and J by 15 bases, leaving 13 bases between them. The CDR3 length is 12 residues. CDR3 region: CASSLRRDKLFF. In DNA form, the CDR3 reads TGTGCCAGCAGTTTACGACGGGACAAGTTGTTTTTT.

The chain is built from TRBV30 and TRBJ2-5; 8 positions agree with TRBD1. In germline, CDR1 is GTSNPN, CDR2 SVGIG (reference sequence). V lost 1 base, J lost 2 bases, and 6 bases stayed unmatched. The CDR3 totals 15 residues. The CDR3 spells CAWSARTGRQETQYF. The CDR3 nucleotides are TGTGCCTGGAGTGCCAGGACAGGGCGGCAAGAGACCCAGTACTTC.

The chain links TRBV30 to TRBJ1-1; 7 nucleotides match TRBD1. The V gene's germline CDR1 is GTSNPN and CDR2 SVGIG (reference sequence). The CDR3 has 13 residues. With 5 bases clipped from V and 2 bases from J, the junction kept 5 bases outside the gene matches. The CDR3 reads CAWLGTANTEAFF. CDR3 DNA: TGTGCCTGGCTCGGGACAGCTAACACTGAAGCTTTCTTT.

The chain has TRBV5-6 and TRBJ2-5; D possibly corresponds to TRBD2 (5 bases). This CDR3 contains 15 residues. CDR1 SGHDT and CDR2 YYEEEE come from the germline V gene. Trimming shortened V by 0 bases and J by 0 bases, and 9 bases separated the two germline ends. This CDR3 reads CASSLGWTHQETQYF. CDR3 nucleotide sequence: TGTGCCAGCAGCTTGGGTTGGACTCACCAAGAGACCCAGTACTTC.

This clone appeared once. The V and J genes are TRBV4-2 and TRBJ2-5; TRBD2 matches at 13 bases. Looked up from germline, CDR1 is LGHNA and CDR2 is YNFKEQ. This CDR3 region has 19 residues. J was trimmed by 4 bases and V by 1 base; bases with no gene match: 12. CDR3 DNA: TGTGCCAGCAGCCAAGGAGAACTAGCGGGAGGGGGCGTTGGAGAGACCCAGTACTTC. Translation gives CASSQGELAGGGVGETQYF.

The chain combines TRBV12-3 or TRBV12-4 with TRBJ1-1, with unresolved D. This CDR3 comprises 12 residues. V lost 3 bases to trimming and J lost 1 base, with 3 bases between them. CDR3 loop: CASSLRNTEAFF. The CDR3 coding sequence is TGTGCCAGCAGTTTGAGGAACACTGAAGCTTTCTTT.

This clone appeared a single time. The chain recombines TRBV6-5 with TRBJ1-4, with 7 bases aligning to TRBD1. CDR1 and CDR2 from the germline V gene are MNHEY and SVGAGI. There are 15 residues in the CDR3. Trimming removed 6 bases from V and 2 bases from J; junction bases left unmatched: 6. CDR3 amino acids: CASRRQGGTNEKLFF. The CDR3 bases are TGTGCCAGCAGACGACAGGGTGGGACTAATGAAAAACTGTTTTTT.

V and J are TRBV5-1 and TRBJ2-3; 10 bases are a match to TRBD2. With V trimmed by 4 bases and J by 2 bases, 7 bases remained unmatched. Germline values: CDR1 SGHRS, CDR2 YFSETQ. This CDR3 contains 16 residues. The DNA for the CDR3 is TGCGCCAGCAGCGCCGCCACTAGCGGGGTCACAGATACGCAGTATTTT. Translating it yields CASSAATSGVTDTQYF.

CDR3 protein: CATSRDTGRDEKLFF. The CDR3, as DNA: TGTGCCACCAGCAGAGATACCGGGAGGGATGAAAAACTGTTTTTT. J is TRBJ1-4 and V is TRBV15; unclear D gene. Germline-derived CDR1 and CDR2 are LNHNV and YYDKDF (reference sequence). Deletions cut 0 bases from V and 6 bases from J, with 11 bases between. The CDR3 is 15 amino acids.

The rearrangement links TRBV9 to TRBJ1-2, with D unclear. Germline CDR1 is SGDLS and CDR2 is YYNGEE. V was shortened by 0 bases and J by 4 bases, with 16 bases between the two germline ends. The CDR3 sequence is 16 residues long. The CDR3 is CASSVDSAGRSYGYTF. CDR3 coding DNA: TGTGCCAGCAGCGTAGACTCGGCGGGCCGGAGCTATGGCTACACCTTC.

This chain links TRBV6-2 or TRBV6-3 with TRBJ1-1; D ambiguous. Germline V CDR1 and CDR2: MNHEY, SVGEGT. The CDR3 totals 14 residues. V lost 2 bases, J lost 1 base, and 8 bases lay in between. The CDR3 DNA follows: TGTGCCAGCAGTTACGCTGACAAGAACACTGAAGCTTTCTTT. Protein: CASSYADKNTEAFF.